What follows are 9 T cell receptor beta chains derived from one specimen sequenced in a study of T cell responses to AZD1222 COVID-19 vaccine. Profiled with immunoSEQ multiplex PCR; TCRdb holds only in-frame clones, not every one. The sample shows 130,000 or so clones, 80% to 95% of them seen only once. The sequencing used peripheral blood, collected 28 days after the second dose of the MenACWY control vaccine. The receptors come from an adult who received the MenACWY meningococcal vaccine as a control.

This clone was recorded a few times. The CDR3 region has the DNA TGTGCCAGCAGTGAACCCGGGGGTAATCAGCCCCAGCATTTT. This encodes CASSEPGGNQPQHF. The chain employs TRBV2 and TRBJ1-5, with D perhaps TRBD1 (5 bases). The CDR3 consists of 14 residues. The germline V gene has CDR1 SNHLY and CDR2 FYNNEI. Trimming removed 2 bases from V and 4 bases from J, with 9 bases in between.

The V and J genes are TRBV27 and TRBJ1-2, with D perhaps TRBD1 (5 bases). CDR3 size: 15 residues. Germline V gives CDR1 MNHEY, CDR2 SMNVEV (reference sequence). V lost 8 bases, J lost 3 bases, and 19 bases lay in between. The CDR3, as DNA: TGTGCCAGCGCAGCGACAGTCGTAGGCTACTATGGCTACACCTTC. Amino acids: CASAATVVGYYGYTF.

The genes are TRBV6-2 or TRBV6-3 and TRBJ2-3; D is possibly TRBD1 (6 bases). The ends were cut back, 0 bases at V and 3 bases at J, with 10 bases in the middle. Germline-derived CDR1 and CDR2 are MNHEY and SVGEGT. The CDR3 sequence is 15 residues long. The CDR3 region has the DNA TGTGCCAGCAGTTACTCGACCAGGGGAACAGATACGCAGTATTTT. Translated, it gives CASSYSTRGTDTQYF.

The chain carries TRBV11-3 and TRBJ2-1, with 13 nucleotides matching TRBD2. The CDR3 spans 15 residues. CDR1 and CDR2 from the germline V gene are SGHNT and YENEEA. V gave up 5 bases and J gave up 7 bases; unmatched junction bases: 5. This chain's CDR3 is CASSLTSGRANEQFF. For the CDR3, the DNA is TGTGCCAGCAGCCTTACTAGCGGGAGGGCGAATGAGCAGTTCTTC.

This clone was recorded only once. The chain uses TRBV24-1 and TRBJ2-3; D uncertain. Germline loops: CDR1 KGHDR, CDR2 SFDVKD. Trimming took off 5 bases at V and 0 bases at J, with 2 bases between the two ends. The CDR3 runs 12 residues. This chain's CDR3 is CATSASTDTQYF. The CDR3 DNA follows: TGTGCCACCAGTGCGAGCACAGATACGCAGTATTTT.

This sequence joins TRBV27 and TRBJ2-7; 7 bases fit TRBD2. This CDR3 has 14 amino acids. Trimming at V came to 2 bases and at J to 3 bases, leaving 4 bases not matched to a gene. Germline V gene lookup returns CDR1 MNHEY and CDR2 SMNVEV (reference sequence). CDR3 amino acids: CASSLSGNNYEQYF. In nucleotides, the CDR3 is TGTGCCAGCAGTTTAAGCGGGAACAACTACGAGCAGTACTTC.

In this sample, this clone turned up once. The rearrangement joins TRBV27 to TRBJ1-5, with 8 nucleotides matching TRBD1. Germline trimming cut 3 bases from V and 6 bases from J; bases unmatched to any gene: 7. CDR3 size: 15 residues. Per germline, CDR1 MNHEY and CDR2 SMNVEV (reference sequence). DNA of the CDR3: TGTGCCAGCAGTTTGATCCCAGGGGGCAGTCAGCCCCAGCATTTT. This sequence encodes CASSLIPGGSQPQHF.

In DNA form, the CDR3 reads TGTGCCAGCAGTTATCAGCGGCGGGGTGAAAAACTGTTTTTT. Its translation is CASSYQRRGEKLFF. V usage is TRBV6-5 and J usage is TRBJ1-4; the D is unclear. Germline V gene data show CDR1 as MNHEY and CDR2 as SVGAGI. V lost 3 bases to trimming and J lost 7 bases, with 12 bases between them. The CDR3 has 14 amino acids.

The count of this clone is one. The CDR3 sequence is CASTSLAKQETQYF. Written as DNA, the CDR3 is TGTGCCAGCACCTCACTAGCGAAACAAGAGACCCAGTACTTC. The rearrangement links TRBV6-4 to TRBJ2-5; 7 bases are a match to TRBD2. Germline assignment: CDR1 MRHNA and CDR2 SNTAGT. The CDR3 spans 14 residues. V shed 7 bases, J shed 2 bases, and the junction held 7 bases outside the gene matches.